The 27 T cell receptor beta chains given below trace back to one sample, sequenced in a study of T-cell reconstitution after alpha-beta-depleted transplantation in children. As it was prepared, the TCRbeta library received unique molecular identifiers. TCRdb reprocessed the PCR reads with MiXCR, giving one entry per CDR3 protein. The sample records about 980,000 distinct CDR3 sequences, roughly 29% being singletons. The source material was PBMCs, mostly from graft donor cells, sampled 360 days after TCRalphabeta/CD19-depleted stem cell transplant. Receptor source: a boy under three years old who had a stem cell transplant for SCID, so the T cells may come from the graft donor.

The rearrangement links TRBV28 to TRBJ2-5; D might be TRBD1 or TRBD2, each matching 5 bases. Germline CDR1 reads MDHEN; CDR2 reads SYDVKM. The CDR3 consists of 15 residues. V shed 5 bases and J shed 0 bases, with 13 bases lying between them. The CDR3 protein is CASSQDTGYQETQYF. In DNA form, the CDR3 reads TGTGCCAGCAGTCAGGACACGGGGTACCAAGAGACCCAGTACTTC.

The rearrangement joins TRBV2 to TRBJ2-3, with 7 bases that match TRBD2. V trimming: 10 bases; J trimming: 2 bases; junction bases outside the gene matches: 6. The CDR3 extends over 13 amino acids. Germline values: CDR1 SNHLY, CDR2 FYNNEI. The CDR3 bases are TGTGCCACCACCGGGGGGTCCACAGATACGCAGTATTTT. It is translated as CATTGGSTDTQYF.

V usage is TRBV30 and J usage is TRBJ1-1; the D is unclear. The germline V gene encodes CDR1 GTSNPN and CDR2 SVGIG (reference sequence). The CDR3 runs 12 residues. The V end lost 5 bases, the J end lost 2 bases, and 9 bases lay between the germline ends. The CDR3 region has the DNA TGTGCCTGGCGAAGTCCCAACACTGAAGCTTTCTTT. Translated: CAWRSPNTEAFF.

J is TRBJ2-1 and V is TRBV12-3 or TRBV12-4; TRBD2 is a possible D gene (6 bases). Trimming pared 5 bases from V and 2 bases from J, leaving 13 bases between. This CDR3 is 15 amino acids long. CDR3 DNA: TGTGCCAGCAGTGCTGGGGACTGGACCTACAATGAGCAGTTCTTC. Residues: CASSAGDWTYNEQFF.

The J gene is TRBJ2-1, the V gene TRBV10-3; unclear D gene. CDR3 length: 16 amino acids. Germline loops: CDR1 ENHRY, CDR2 SYGVKD. Trimming stripped 2 bases from V and 3 bases from J, with 14 bases between. The CDR3 sequence is CAISEGRSMSYNEQFF. CDR3 nucleotides: TGTGCCATCAGTGAGGGCAGGTCCATGAGCTACAATGAGCAGTTCTTC.

This clonotype was observed a handful of times. The V gene is TRBV4-3, the J gene TRBJ2-7; D assignment may be TRBD1 or TRBD2 (6 bases each). The V gene's germline CDR1 is LGHNA and CDR2 YSLEER. There are 15 residues in the CDR3. Trimming stripped 2 bases from V and 2 bases from J, with 13 bases between. The CDR3 loop is CASSQRWGAAYEQYF. Written as DNA, the CDR3 is TGCGCCAGCAGCCAACGTTGGGGGGCGGCCTACGAGCAGTACTTC.

This clonotype was counted between two and nine times. The chain joins TRBV5-6 to TRBJ2-5; D is uncertain. This CDR3 has 14 amino acids. V was pared by 0 bases and J by 2 bases, with 8 bases between. CDR1 SGHDT and CDR2 YYEEEE come from the germline V gene. In nucleotides, the CDR3 is TGTGCCAGCAGCTTGGTTCGAATACAAGAGACCCAGTACTTC. Amino acid sequence: CASSLVRIQETQYF.

The sample holds a few counts of this clonotype. This rearrangement joins TRBV10-3 to TRBJ2-7; either TRBD1 or TRBD2 may fit D (5 bases each). Germline CDR1 ENHRY, CDR2 SYGVKD. V lost 3 bases and J lost 0, with 12 bases in between. This CDR3 has 15 residues. The CDR3 loop reads CAISDPGRSSYEQYF. Written as DNA, the CDR3 is TGTGCCATCAGTGACCCGGGACGTAGCTCCTACGAGCAGTACTTC.

The rearrangement uses TRBV5-1 and TRBJ2-1; D is perhaps TRBD2 (7 bases). CDR1 is SGHRS, CDR2 YFSETQ, per germline. Trimming shortened V by 2 bases and J by 6 bases, and 18 bases separated the two germline ends. The CDR3 is 16 residues long. CDR3 loop: CASSFVRGGRGNEQFF. The CDR3 region has the DNA TGCGCCAGCAGCTTCGTGAGGGGGGGCCGGGGCAATGAGCAGTTCTTC.

This clonotype was observed a handful of times. The chain has TRBV11-1 and TRBJ2-7; a weak D match, TRBD1 (6 bases). This CDR3 has 12 amino acids. The V gene lost 5 bases and the J gene lost 5 bases, with 10 bases spanning the gap. The germline V gene encodes CDR1 SGHAT and CDR2 FQDESV (reference sequence). Written as DNA, the CDR3 is TGTGCCAGCAGCCCCTACAGGGACGAGCAGTACTTC. It yields the protein CASSPYRDEQYF.

Only a few counts were recorded for this clonotype. Here the CDR3 reads CASSRWGRGSSNEKLFF. The CDR3 bases are TGTGCCAGCAGTCGATGGGGCAGGGGGAGTAGTAATGAAAAACTGTTTTTT. This chain connects TRBV28 to TRBJ1-4; the match to TRBD1 covers 7 bases. Germline values: CDR1 MDHEN, CDR2 SYDVKM. This CDR3 has 17 amino acids. With 5 bases clipped from V and 4 bases from J, the junction kept 13 bases outside the gene matches.

This clonotype was detected only a few times. The V call is TRBV28, the J call TRBJ1-5; no clear D. Per the germline V gene, CDR1 is MDHEN and CDR2 is SYDVKM. Between the trimmed V and J ends, which lost 6 bases and 3 bases, there was a span of 6 bases. This CDR3 is 12 amino acids long. The CDR3 nucleotides are TGTGCCAGCAGGGCGAACAATCAGCCCCAGCATTTT. Protein: CASRANNQPQHF. Full variable domain (remainder filled in from reference TRBV28 and TRBJ1-5): DVKVTQSSRYLVKRTGEKVFLECVQDMDHENMFWYRQDPGLGLRLIYFSYDVKMKEKGDIPEGYSVSREKKERFSLILESASTNQTSMYLCASRANNQPQHFGDGTRLSIL.

The chain recombines TRBV7-9 with TRBJ2-7; no definite D call. This CDR3 comprises 14 residues. V was shortened by 5 bases and J by 7 bases, with 18 bases between the two germline ends. Germline V lookup: CDR1 SEHNR, CDR2 FQNEAQ (reference sequence). Here the CDR3 reads CASSKVQLRREQYF. For the CDR3, the DNA is TGTGCCAGCAGCAAGGTTCAGCTGAGGCGGGAGCAGTACTTC.

J is TRBJ2-1 and V is TRBV7-3; TRBD2 agrees at 8 bases. The CDR3 has 16 amino acids. J lost 7 bases, V lost 1 base, and 9 bases had no gene match. The germline CDR1 and CDR2 sequences are SGHTA and FQGTGA. As DNA, the CDR3 is TGTGCCAGCAGCTTAAGTCGGGGGGGCCTTTTTAATGAGCAGTTCTTC. Protein product: CASSLSRGGLFNEQFF.

This clonotype was recorded a few times. This rearrangement joins TRBV4-2 to TRBJ1-3; possibly TRBD1 for D (5 bases). The ends were cut back, 0 bases at V and 0 bases at J, with 9 bases in the middle. CDR3 length: 16 residues. Per the germline V gene, CDR1 is LGHNA and CDR2 is YNFKEQ. CDR3 sequence: CASSQEVGVSGNTIYF. Here the CDR3 DNA reads TGTGCCAGCAGCCAAGAGGTGGGGGTCTCTGGAAACACCATATATTTT.

This clonotype was detected a few times. The chain links TRBV6-2 or TRBV6-3 to TRBJ1-5; 7 nucleotides agree with TRBD1. V gave up 2 bases and J gave up 4 bases; unmatched junction bases: 5. The length of the CDR3 is 15 residues. Germline values: CDR1 MNHEY, CDR2 SVGEGT. CDR3 in DNA: TGTGCCAGCAGTTACGCAGGGGGTCAAAATCAGCCCCAGCATTTT. Encoded protein: CASSYAGGQNQPQHF.

This clonotype was observed many times. The chain links TRBV10-3 to TRBJ2-3, with 10 bases lining up with TRBD2. V trimming: 11 bases; J trimming: 4 bases; junction bases outside the gene matches: 12. The CDR3 is 15 residues long. Germline assignment: CDR1 ENHRY and CDR2 SYGVKD. This CDR3 is CAFSSGGPQADTQYF. Here the CDR3 DNA reads TGTGCCTTCTCTAGCGGGGGACCCCAAGCAGATACGCAGTATTTT.

V gene TRBV27 combines with J gene TRBJ2-7, with D perhaps TRBD1 (6 bases). The CDR3 length is 17 residues. The V gene lost 3 bases and the J gene lost 3 bases, with 21 bases spanning the gap. Germline CDR1 and CDR2: MNHEY and SMNVEV (reference sequence). CDR3 region: CASSFYPPRGKNYEQYF. The CDR3 coding sequence is TGTGCCAGCAGTTTCTACCCCCCCAGGGGTAAGAACTACGAGCAGTACTTC.

V and J are TRBV5-1 and TRBJ2-3, with D uncertain. The V end was cut by 1 base, the J end by 4 bases, with 10 bases between. The CDR3 is 14 amino acids. CDR1 is SGHRS, CDR2 YFSETQ, per germline. The CDR3 protein is CASSLPRSADTQYF. CDR3 bases: TGCGCCAGCAGCTTGCCTAGATCGGCAGATACGCAGTATTTT.

This clonotype was recorded at least ten times. The CDR3 loop reads CASSFKGGLASYEQYF. CDR3 nucleotides: TGTGCCAGCAGCTTCAAGGGAGGACTAGCGTCATACGAGCAGTACTTC. The chain joins TRBV7-8 to TRBJ2-7; 9 bases agree with TRBD2. The trim removed 3 bases at V and 4 bases at J, leaving 10 bases unmatched. The CDR3 consists of 16 residues. Germline V gives CDR1 SGHVS, CDR2 FQNEAQ.

In this sample, this clonotype turned up a few times. The genes are TRBV2 and TRBJ1-3, with TRBD1 identical over 10 bases. V lost 6 bases and J lost 5; bases outside the gene matches: 7. This CDR3 spans 15 amino acids. Germline CDR1 and CDR2: SNHLY and FYNNEI. CDR3 DNA sequence: TGTGCCAGCAGCCTAGACAGGGGGCTTCGAAACACCATATATTTT. Translated: CASSLDRGLRNTIYF.

This chain uses TRBV29-1 with TRBJ2-2; possibly TRBD2 for D (7 bases). The CDR3 extends over 15 amino acids. The ends were cut back, 1 base at V and 4 bases at J, with 13 bases in the middle. From germline, CDR1 is SQVTM and CDR2 ANQGSEA. CDR3 bases: TGCAGCGTTGAAGGGGGGCGCGGGAGCACCGGGGAGCTGTTTTTT. Residues: CSVEGGRGSTGELFF.

V and J are TRBV6-4 and TRBJ1-1; 11 nucleotides agree with TRBD1. CDR1 and CDR2 (germline): MRHNA, SNTAGT. The length of the CDR3 is 15 residues. V lost 5 bases and J lost 5; bases outside the gene matches: 7. CDR3 sequence reads: CASSRGDRGGTEAFF. DNA of the CDR3: TGTGCCAGCAGTCGTGGGGACAGGGGGGGGACTGAAGCTTTCTTT.

The chain links TRBV28 to TRBJ1-3; D remains unclear. This CDR3 contains 14 residues. Trimming took 6 bases from V and 0 from J, leaving 9 bases between them. CDR1 MDHEN and CDR2 SYDVKM come from the germline V gene. The CDR3 region has the DNA TGTGCCAGCAGGCCAGCGAACTCTGGAAACACCATATATTTT. Translation: CASRPANSGNTIYF.

V and J are TRBV20-1 and TRBJ2-7, with 7 bases identical to TRBD2. Germline V CDR1 and CDR2: DFQATT, SNEGSKA (reference sequence). CDR3 length: 14 residues. The trim removed 5 bases at V and 1 base at J, leaving 8 bases unmatched. CDR3 nucleotide sequence: TGCAGTGCTGGGGGGGACTTTGCGTCCTACGAGCAGTACTTC. It yields the protein CSAGGDFASYEQYF.

The chain couples TRBV6-2 or TRBV6-3 to TRBJ2-2, with D perhaps matching TRBD2 (6 bases). V lost 5 bases to trimming and J lost 6 bases, with 22 bases between them. This CDR3 has 17 residues. From germline, CDR1 is MNHEY and CDR2 SVGEGT. CDR3 in DNA: TGTGCCAGCAGTAACGCCGGCAGGGCGGGATTAGCCGGGGAGCTGTTTTTT. It specifies CASSNAGRAGLAGELFF.

This rearrangement joins TRBV2 to TRBJ2-3, with 7 bases identical to TRBD2. The V gene's germline CDR1 is SNHLY and CDR2 FYNNEI. The junction had 8 bases not matched to a gene; V was cut back by 6 bases and J by 5 bases. This CDR3 has 14 residues. The CDR3 DNA reads TGTGCCAGCAGACTAGCGCCAGACCAAGATACGCAGTATTTT. This gives the protein CASRLAPDQDTQYF. Variable domain in full (rest from reference TRBV2 and TRBJ2-3): EPEVTQTPSHQVTQMGQEVILRCVPISNHLYFYWYRQILGQKVEFLVSFYNNEISEKSEIFDDQFSVERPDGSNFTLKIRSTKLEDSAMYFCASRLAPDQDTQYFGPGTRLTVL.